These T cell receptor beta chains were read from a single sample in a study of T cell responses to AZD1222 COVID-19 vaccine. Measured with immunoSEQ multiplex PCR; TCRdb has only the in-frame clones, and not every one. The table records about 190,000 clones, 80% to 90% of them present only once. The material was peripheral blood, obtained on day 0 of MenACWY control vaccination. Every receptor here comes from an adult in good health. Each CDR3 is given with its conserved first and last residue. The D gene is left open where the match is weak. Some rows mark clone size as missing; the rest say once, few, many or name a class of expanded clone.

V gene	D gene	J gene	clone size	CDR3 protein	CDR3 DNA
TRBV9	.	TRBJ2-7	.	CASSARESYEQYF	TGTGCCAGCAGCGCCAGGGAATCGTACGAGCAGTACTTC
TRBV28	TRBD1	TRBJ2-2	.	CASSLLGGNTGELFF	TGTGCCAGCAGTTTACTAGGGGGCAACACCGGGGAGCTGTTTTTT
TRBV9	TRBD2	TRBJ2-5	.	CASSVAVLAGGQETQYF	TGTGCCAGCAGCGTAGCTGTATTAGCGGGGGGCCAAGAGACCCAGTACTTC
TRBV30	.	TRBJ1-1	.	CAWSVGQNTEAFF	TGTGCCTGGAGTGTAGGCCAGAACACTGAAGCTTTCTTT
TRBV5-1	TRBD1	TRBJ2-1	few	CASSQGQAELNEQFF	TGCGCCAGCAGCCAGGGACAGGCCGAGCTGAATGAGCAGTTCTTC
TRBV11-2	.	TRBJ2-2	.	CASSLFSGLGRRDTGELFF	TGTGCCAGCAGCTTATTTTCTGGGTTGGGGAGAAGAGACACCGGGGAGCTGTTTTTT
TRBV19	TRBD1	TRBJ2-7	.	CASSIGRNGPGQVLDEQYF	TGTGCCAGTAGTATAGGGAGAAACGGCCCGGGACAGGTCCTCGACGAGCAGTACTTC
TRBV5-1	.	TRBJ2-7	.	CASSSGLGGTYEQYF	TGCGCCAGCAGCTCGGGCCTTGGCGGGACCTACGAGCAGTACTTC
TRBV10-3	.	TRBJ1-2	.	CAISEAEGSASNYGYTF	TGTGCCATCAGTGAGGCCGAGGGATCGGCCTCTAACTATGGCTACACCTTC
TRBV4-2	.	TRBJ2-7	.	CASSRGGEQYF	TGTGCCAGCAGCAGGGGCGGGGAGCAGTACTTC
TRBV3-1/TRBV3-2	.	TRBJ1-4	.	CASSQQGTNEKLFF	TGTGCCAGCAGCCAACAGGGTACTAATGAAAAACTGTTTTTT
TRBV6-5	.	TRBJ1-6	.	CASSYDDSNNSPLHF	TGTGCCAGCAGTTACGATGACAGTAATAATTCACCCCTCCACTTT
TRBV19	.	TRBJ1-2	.	CASSFFGTQNYGYTF	TGTGCCAGTAGTTTTTTTGGCACGCAAAACTATGGCTACACCTTC
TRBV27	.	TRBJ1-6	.	CASSLREAGNSPLHF	TGTGCCAGCAGTTTAAGGGAAGCTGGCAATTCACCCCTCCACTTT
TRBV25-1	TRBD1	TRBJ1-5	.	CASSATGFNQPQHF	TGTGCCAGCAGTGCGACAGGGTTTAATCAGCCCCAGCATTTT
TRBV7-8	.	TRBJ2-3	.	CASLQGGGAVTSTDTQYF	TGTGCCAGCCTCCAAGGGGGCGGGGCCGTTACTAGCACAGATACGCAGTATTTT
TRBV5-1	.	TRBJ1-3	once	CASSLGGPAGNTIYF	TGCGCCAGCAGCTTGGGGGGGCCAGCTGGAAACACCATATATTTT
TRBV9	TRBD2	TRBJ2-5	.	CASSLPGLAGYQETQYF	TGTGCCAGCAGCTTACCGGGACTAGCGGGGTACCAAGAGACCCAGTACTTC
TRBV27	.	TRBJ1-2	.	CASAPNNRIYGYTF	TGTGCCAGCGCCCCTAACAACAGGATCTATGGCTACACCTTC
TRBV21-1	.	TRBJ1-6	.	CASSKDRVDSPLHF	TGTGCCAGCAGCAAAGACAGGGTGGATTCACCCCTCCACTTT
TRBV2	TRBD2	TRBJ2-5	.	CASSEGTSQETQYF	TGTGCCAGCAGTGAAGGGACTAGCCAAGAGACCCAGTACTTC
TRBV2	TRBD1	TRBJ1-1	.	CASTTGTAVEAFF	TGTGCCAGCACCACCGGGACAGCTGTTGAAGCTTTCTTT
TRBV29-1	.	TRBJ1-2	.	CSDRVVGYGYTF	TGCAGCGACAGGGTCGTGGGGTATGGCTACACCTTC
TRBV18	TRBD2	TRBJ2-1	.	CASSPKGLAGIEANNEQFF	TGTGCCAGCTCACCAAAGGGACTAGCGGGAATAGAGGCTAATAATGAGCAGTTCTTC
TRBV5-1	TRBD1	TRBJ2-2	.	CASSARQGGGELFF	TGCGCCAGCAGCGCACGACAGGGCGGCGGGGAGCTGTTTTTT
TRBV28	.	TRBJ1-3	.	CASSFSAGAGGNTIYF	TGTGCCAGCAGTTTTTCTGCAGGGGCCGGGGGAAACACCATATATTTT
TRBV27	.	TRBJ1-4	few	CASTTSGEKLFF	TGTGCCAGCACCACTTCCGGGGAAAAACTGTTTTTT
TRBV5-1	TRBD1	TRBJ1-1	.	CASSLTGGGNTEAFF	TGCGCCAGCAGCTTGACAGGGGGCGGCAACACTGAAGCTTTCTTT
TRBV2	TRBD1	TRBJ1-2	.	CASSENRGGDYGYTF	TGTGCCAGCAGTGAGAACAGGGGTGGGGACTATGGCTACACCTTC
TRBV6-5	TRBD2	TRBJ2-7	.	CASSSGGSYEQYF	TGTGCCAGCAGTTCGGGGGGGTCCTACGAGCAGTACTTC
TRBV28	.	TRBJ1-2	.	CASSLKAYGYTF	TGTGCCAGCAGTTTAAAAGCGTATGGCTACACCTTC
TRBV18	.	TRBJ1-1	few	CASSPRETSEAFF	TGTGCCAGCTCACCCCGGGAAACATCTGAAGCTTTCTTT
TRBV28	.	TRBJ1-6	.	CASSFVVQGFSPLHF	TGTGCCAGCAGTTTCGTAGTACAAGGTTTTTCACCCCTCCACTTT
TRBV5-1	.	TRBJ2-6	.	CASSASSGANVLTF	TGCGCCAGCAGCGCGAGCTCTGGGGCCAACGTCCTGACTTTC
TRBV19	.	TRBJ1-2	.	CASTRGELNYGYTF	TGTGCCAGTACTAGAGGAGAGCTTAACTATGGCTACACCTTC
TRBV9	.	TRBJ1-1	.	CASSATGINTEAFF	TGTGCCAGCAGCGCAACGGGGATAAACACTGAAGCTTTCTTT
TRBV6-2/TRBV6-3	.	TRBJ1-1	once	CASSYIGTSNTEAFF	TGTGCCAGCAGTTATATAGGGACCTCGAACACTGAAGCTTTCTTT
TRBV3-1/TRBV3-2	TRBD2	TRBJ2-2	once	CASSQLAGGPGELFF	TGTGCCAGCAGCCAACTAGCGGGAGGGCCCGGGGAGCTGTTTTTT
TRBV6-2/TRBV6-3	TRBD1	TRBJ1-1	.	CASSPLMGQAKGTEAFF	TGTGCCAGCAGTCCCCTCATGGGACAGGCGAAGGGTACTGAAGCTTTCTTT
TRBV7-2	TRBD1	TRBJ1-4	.	CASSRDRGGEKLFF	TGTGCCAGCAGCCGGGACAGGGGAGGCGAAAAACTGTTTTTT
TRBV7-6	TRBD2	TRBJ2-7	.	CASSLRLASPYEQYF	TGTGCCAGCAGCCTCCGACTAGCGAGTCCCTACGAGCAGTACTTC
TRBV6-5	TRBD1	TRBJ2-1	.	CASSIQGGEQFF	TGTGCCAGCAGTATACAGGGGGGTGAGCAGTTCTTC
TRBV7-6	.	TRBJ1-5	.	CASSLPYQPQHF	TGTGCCAGCAGCTTACCGTATCAGCCCCAGCATTTT
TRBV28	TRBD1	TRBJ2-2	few	CASGRTGGWTGELFF	TGTGCCAGCGGCAGGACAGGGGGGTGGACCGGGGAGCTGTTTTTT
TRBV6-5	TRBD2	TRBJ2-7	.	CASSPGGYTRYEQYF	TGTGCCAGCAGCCCGGGAGGGTACACGAGGTACGAGCAGTACTTC
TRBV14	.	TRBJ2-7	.	CASSLASYEQYF	TGTGCCAGCAGCCTCGCCTCCTACGAGCAGTACTTC
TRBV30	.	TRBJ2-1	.	CAWKVSVDEQFF	TGTGCCTGGAAAGTATCGGTAGATGAGCAGTTCTTC
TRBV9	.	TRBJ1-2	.	CASSDYVRGYTF	TGTGCCAGCAGCGACTACGTGCGTGGCTACACCTTC
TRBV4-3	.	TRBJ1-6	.	CASSQDPGRNNSPLHF	TGCGCCAGCAGCCAAGACCCGGGAAGGAATAATTCACCCCTCCACTTT
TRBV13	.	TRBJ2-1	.	CASSLGQSNEQFF	TGTGCCAGCAGCTTAGGGCAGTCCAATGAGCAGTTCTTC
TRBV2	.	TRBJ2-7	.	CASRRGYEQYF	TGTGCCAGCCGGCGGGGATACGAGCAGTACTTC
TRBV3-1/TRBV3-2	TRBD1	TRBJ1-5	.	CASSRTGSSNQPQHF	TGTGCCAGCAGCCGGACAGGGTCGAGCAATCAGCCCCAGCATTTT
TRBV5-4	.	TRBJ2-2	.	CATSTRGSTGELFF	TGTGCCACTTCCACGAGGGGGAGTACCGGGGAGCTGTTTTTT
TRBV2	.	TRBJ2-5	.	CASLSQETQYF	TGTGCCAGCCTTTCCCAAGAGACCCAGTACTTC
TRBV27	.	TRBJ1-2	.	CASSLTVGGYGYTF	TGTGCCAGCAGTTTGACAGTAGGTGGCTATGGCTACACCTTC
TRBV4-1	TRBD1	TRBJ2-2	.	CASSQGTGVNTGELFF	TGCGCCAGCAGCCAAGGGACAGGGGTGAACACCGGGGAGCTGTTTTTT
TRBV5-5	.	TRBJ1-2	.	CASSLRNPGDYTF	TGTGCCAGCAGCTTGAGAAACCCGGGAGACTACACCTTC